The sequence of this T cell receptor (beta chain) was determined in a study of T cells in Graves' hyperthyroidism and ophthalmopathy. This clonotype was observed at least ten times. Fresh peripheral blood, under 11 ml, yielded the PBMCs. RNA transcripts gave rise to amplified TCR beta CDR3 regions. A first-round RT-PCR of the TCR CDR3 used the HTBI primer set. TCRdb re-called the multiplex PCR reads through MiXCR, storing one row per CDR3 protein. Among roughly 380,000 distinct CDR3 sequences listed, approximately 19% were seen once. In germline, CDR1 is MDHEN, CDR2 SYDVKM. The CDR3 has 15 amino acids. Trimming removed 6 bases at V and 5 bases at J, with 19 bases between.

This TCR was recovered from a woman aged 18-29 years with Graves' hyperthyroidism. V is TRBV28 and J is TRBJ2-5; tentative D call: TRBD2 (7 bases). Sequencing was done on a sample of blood. CDR3 sequence (DNA): TGTGCCAGCAGCCTGGAGGCGGGGGCGGGGGAGACCCAGTACTTC. Translating it yields CASSLEAGAGETQYF.